This T cell receptor beta chain was sequenced during a study of blood T cell repertoires in COVID-19. As for the study in general: COVID-19 samples from acute and convalescent phases originated in the United States, Italy and Spain.

In its sample, this clone was seen a few times. Germline V gene lookup returns CDR1 SGHTA and CDR2 FQGTGA. This CDR3 is 16 amino acids long. V lost 4 bases and J 0 bases, leaving 13 bases between the germline ends. Only in-frame clones appear in the TCRdb table, and some are missing; sequencing was by immunoSEQ multiplex PCR. The table has about 52,000 clones, 70% to 85% seen once; the top ten hold 11%. The chain employs TRBV7-3 and TRBJ1-3; possibly TRBD1 for D (5 bases). The receptor was isolated from a man older than 75 with COVID-19, enrolled during active disease. Material for sequencing was peripheral blood. This CDR3 reads CASSYVGGLSGNTIYF. The DNA of the CDR3 is TGTGCCAGCAGCTACGTGGGGGGACTCTCTGGAAACACCATATATTTT.